Each of the 24 T cell receptor beta chains below was sequenced from the same sample in a study of T-cell memory formation after mild COVID-19. One entry per CDR3 protein results from TCRdb running MiXCR on the 5' RACE reads. Of about 620,000 distinct CDR3 sequences detected, more than 15% appear once; the ten largest clones hold 9.5% to 15%. What was sequenced was PBMCs or a T cell subset sorted from them (not recorded which). These receptor sequences come from an adult woman who had mild COVID-19 (a few samples of this study predate the infection). Cell type and time point are not known.

This clonotype was seen a few times. The J gene is TRBJ1-1, the V gene TRBV28; D is unclear. V was trimmed by 7 bases and J by 6 bases, leaving 18 bases between them. CDR3 length: 14 residues. Germline V CDR1 and CDR2: MDHEN, SYDVKM. CDR3: CASIRALSRAEAFF. The CDR3 DNA follows: TGTGCCAGCATTCGGGCTCTCTCACGGGCTGAAGCTTTCTTT. Looking up the rest from reference TRBV28 and TRBJ1-1 gives the full variable domain: DVKVTQSSRYLVKRTGEKVFLECVQDMDHENMFWYRQDPGLGLRLIYFSYDVKMKEKGDIPEGYSVSREKKERFSLILESASTNQTSMYLCASIRALSRAEAFFGQGTRLTVV.

V is TRBV2 and J is TRBJ2-5; D not resolved. Germline V CDR1 and CDR2: SNHLY, FYNNEI. The length of the CDR3 is 14 residues. V lost 4 bases and J lost 0, with 9 bases in between. The CDR3 reads CASSVSAYQETQYF. For the CDR3, the DNA is TGTGCCAGCAGTGTATCGGCTTACCAAGAGACCCAGTACTTC. Drawing the rest from reference TRBV2 and TRBJ2-5, the complete variable domain is EPEVTQTPSHQVTQMGQEVILRCVPISNHLYFYWYRQILGQKVEFLVSFYNNEISEKSEIFDDQFSVERPDGSNFTLKIRSTKLEDSAMYFCASSVSAYQETQYFGPGTRLLVL.

This clonotype appeared a few times. The chain employs TRBV6-5 and TRBJ1-1; no definite D call. Germline lookup yields CDR1 MNHEY and CDR2 SVGAGI. This CDR3 comprises 16 residues. Trimming pared 2 bases from V and 1 base from J, leaving 14 bases between. For the CDR3, the DNA is TGTGCCAGCAGTTACGTCTGGGGTCGGCAGAACACTGAAGCTTTCTTT. Translating it yields CASSYVWGRQNTEAFF.

This clonotype appeared a few times. The gene calls are TRBV11-2 and TRBJ2-7; D assignment may be TRBD1 or TRBD2 (5 bases each). Trimming took 2 bases from V and 6 from J, leaving 14 bases between them. Germline CDR1 and CDR2: SGHAT and FQNNGV. The CDR3 covers 14 residues. CDR3 residues: CASSLSMFGTEQYF. DNA of the CDR3: TGTGCCAGCAGCTTATCAATGTTCGGGACCGAGCAGTACTTC.

The chain employs TRBV10-3 and TRBJ2-7; perhaps TRBD2 as D (5 bases). From germline, CDR1 is ENHRY and CDR2 SYGVKD. The V gene lost 3 bases and the J gene lost 4 bases, with 16 bases spanning the gap. The CDR3 consists of 15 residues. CDR3 sequence: CAISDSRGSLYEQYF. The CDR3 DNA follows: TGTGCCATCAGTGATAGCCGGGGAAGTTTGTACGAGCAGTACTTC.

This clonotype has a handful of counts. This chain connects TRBV7-2 to TRBJ1-2; D uncertain. The CDR3 extends over 11 amino acids. Germline CDR1 reads SGHTA; CDR2 reads FQGNSA. Trimming took 4 bases from V and 9 from J, leaving 9 bases between them. CDR3 sequence reads: CASSSMYRYTF. DNA of the CDR3: TGTGCCAGCAGCTCCATGTATCGCTACACCTTC.

This clonotype showed up just a few times. This chain connects TRBV20-1 to TRBJ2-1; TRBD2 aligns across 12 bases. The CDR3 extends over 17 amino acids. Losses at the gene ends were 7 bases for V and 2 bases for J; bases not matched to a gene: 12. From germline, CDR1 is DFQATT and CDR2 SNEGSKA (reference sequence). The chain's CDR3 is CSVQILAGGVTYNEQFF. The CDR3 DNA is TGCAGTGTCCAAATTCTAGCGGGAGGGGTAACCTACAATGAGCAGTTCTTC.

This chain joins TRBV6-5 and TRBJ2-7, with 7 nucleotides matching TRBD2. The germline gives CDR1 MNHEY, CDR2 SVGAGI. V shed 2 bases and J 4 bases; nucleotides not matched to a gene: 8. The CDR3 sequence is 15 residues long. The CDR3 loop is CASSYAARGSYEQYF. The DNA of the CDR3 is TGTGCCAGCAGTTACGCGGCTCGCGGGAGTTACGAGCAGTACTTC.

This clonotype was observed a handful of times. The chain combines TRBV25-1 with TRBJ2-1, with 7 positions matching TRBD1. The V segment lost 2 bases and the J segment 6 bases; nucleotides outside the gene matches: 16. This CDR3 has 18 residues. Germline V gene lookup returns CDR1 MGHDK and CDR2 SYGVNS. The CDR3 here is CASSEPTGTFLWSNEQFF. CDR3 coding DNA: TGTGCCAGCAGTGAACCGACAGGGACCTTTCTCTGGAGCAATGAGCAGTTCTTC.

This clonotype was observed a few times. The rearrangement links TRBV18 to TRBJ2-7, with 10 positions matching TRBD1. Germline-derived CDR1 and CDR2 are KGHSH and LQKENI. With V trimmed by 1 base and J by 3 bases, 9 bases remained unmatched. The CDR3 totals 17 residues. The chain's CDR3 is CASSPQRQGQGVYEQYF. CDR3 DNA: TGTGCCAGCTCACCACAACGGCAAGGACAGGGGGTCTACGAGCAGTACTTC.

V is TRBV7-3 and J is TRBJ2-1, with D possibly matching TRBD2 (6 bases). Germline-derived CDR1 and CDR2 are SGHTA and FQGTGA. V lost 1 base, J lost 9 bases, and 19 bases lay in between. The CDR3 sequence is 16 residues long. DNA for the CDR3: TGTGCCAGCAGCTTAAGAGGGCGAGGTAGCGGTAGTGAGCAGTTCTTC. Its protein is CASSLRGRGSGSEQFF.

The rearrangement uses TRBV15 and TRBJ2-5; D gene unclear. Trimming pared 0 bases from V and 1 base from J, leaving 6 bases between. CDR3 length: 14 amino acids. Germline CDR1 LNHNV, CDR2 YYDKDF (reference sequence). The CDR3 sequence: CATSRDSVQETQYF. The CDR3 bases are TGTGCCACCAGCAGAGATTCGGTCCAAGAGACCCAGTACTTC.

CDR3: CASSLMGSGTGELFF. The CDR3 coding sequence is TGTGCCAGCAGTTTAATGGGGTCGGGCACCGGGGAGCTGTTTTTT. The chain joins TRBV27 to TRBJ2-2, with no clear D. The CDR3 covers 15 residues. The V end was cut by 2 bases, the J end by 4 bases, with 11 bases between. The germline gives CDR1 MNHEY, CDR2 SMNVEV (reference sequence).

In this sample, this clonotype turned up many times. The chain employs TRBV5-1 and TRBJ2-2; no clear D. V was clipped by 0 bases and J by 8 bases, with 5 bases between them. CDR3 size: 12 residues. The germline V gene has CDR1 SGHRS and CDR2 YFSETQ. The chain's CDR3 is CASSLDRGELFF. The CDR3 region has the DNA TGCGCCAGCAGCTTGGACCGTGGGGAGCTGTTTTTT.

The chain recombines TRBV12-3 or TRBV12-4 with TRBJ1-1; a weak D match, TRBD1 (6 bases). The CDR3 loop spans 15 amino acids. The V and J ends lost 3 bases and 4 bases respectively, with 15 bases between them. CDR3 residues: CASSFLVGTSTEAFF. DNA of the CDR3: TGTGCCAGCAGTTTTTTAGTTGGGACAAGCACTGAAGCTTTCTTT.

The sample holds a few counts of this clonotype. The chain is built from TRBV3-1 and TRBJ1-2; tentative D call: TRBD1 (6 bases). Germline V gene data show CDR1 as LGHDT and CDR2 as YNNKEL (reference sequence). This CDR3 region has 15 residues. Trimming shortened V by 1 base and J by 4 bases, and 13 bases separated the two germline ends. CDR3 in amino acids: CASSQVMGRGYGYTF. CDR3 sequence (DNA): TGTGCCAGCAGCCAAGTAATGGGCAGGGGCTATGGCTACACCTTC.

This sequence joins TRBV6-5 and TRBJ2-5; TRBD1 aligns across 7 bases. The junction had 6 bases not matched to a gene; V was cut back by 10 bases and J by 4 bases. CDR1 is MNHEY and CDR2 is SVGAGI in the germline V gene. The CDR3 length is 12 residues. The chain's CDR3 is CATTGARETQYF. DNA for the CDR3: TGTGCCACAACAGGGGCACGAGAGACCCAGTACTTC.

CDR3 sequence: CASRDGQAYEKLFF. CDR3 nucleotide sequence: TGTGCCAGCAGGGATGGACAGGCCTATGAAAAACTGTTTTTT. This chain connects TRBV12-3 or TRBV12-4 to TRBJ1-4, with TRBD1 matching 7 bases. The CDR3 totals 14 residues. After removal of 6 bases from V and 6 bases from J, the junction contained 7 bases not matched to a gene.

The V gene is TRBV7-3, the J gene TRBJ2-1; 8 nucleotides match TRBD2. The germline CDR1 and CDR2 sequences are SGHTA and FQGTGA. J gave up 6 bases and V 0 bases, and 7 bases lay outside the gene matches. The CDR3 is 16 amino acids. DNA for the CDR3: TGTGCCAGCAGCTTAACCTCCAGCGGGAGTTTCAATGAGCAGTTCTTC. Translating gives CASSLTSSGSFNEQFF. The full variable domain, with the rest looked up from reference TRBV7-3 and TRBJ2-1, is GAGVSQTPSNKVTEKGKYVELRCDPISGHTALYWYRQSLGQGPEFLIYFQGTGAADDSGLPNDRFFAVRPEGSVSTLKIQRTERGDSAVYLCASSLTSSGSFNEQFFGPGTRLTVL.

This sequence joins TRBV19 and TRBJ2-5; D gene uncertain. Between the trimmed V and J ends, which lost 2 bases and 2 bases, there was a span of 12 bases. Germline V gives CDR1 LNHDA, CDR2 SQIVND (reference sequence). This CDR3 spans 15 amino acids. CDR3 loop: CASSIRADIQETQYF. The CDR3 bases are TGTGCCAGTAGTATAAGGGCCGACATACAAGAGACCCAGTACTTC. The full variable domain, its missing parts supplied by reference TRBV19 and TRBJ2-5, is DGGITQSPKYLFRKEGQNVTLSCEQNLNHDAMYWYRQDPGQGLRLIYYSQIVNDFQKGDIAEGYSVSREKKESFPLTVTSAQKNPTAFYLCASSIRADIQETQYFGPGTRLLVL.

This chain uses TRBV18 with TRBJ1-2; D gene uncertain. Germline V gene data show CDR1 as KGHSH and CDR2 as LQKENI. Trimming cost V 1 base and J 5 bases, with 8 bases left between them. The CDR3 runs 13 residues. For the CDR3, the DNA is TGTGCCAGCTCACCACAGGACGGTTATGGCTACACCTTC. It specifies CASSPQDGYGYTF. The full variable domain, in which reference TRBV18 and TRBJ1-2 provide the parts outside the CDR3, is NAGVMQNPRHLVRRRGQEARLRCSPMKGHSHVYWYRQLPEEGLKFMVYLQKENIIDESGMPKERFSAEFPKEGPSILRIQQVVRGDSAAYFCASSPQDGYGYTFGSGTRLTVV.

This clonotype was observed a handful of times. The chain combines TRBV9 with TRBJ1-2; no clear D gene. The CDR3 runs to 14 residues. The germline CDR1 and CDR2 sequences are SGDLS and YYNGEE. V gave up 0 bases and J gave up 2 bases, with 8 bases separating them. The CDR3 DNA reads as TGTGCCAGCAGCGTAGGCCCGGAAAACTATGGCTACACCTTC. It yields the protein CASSVGPENYGYTF. The full variable domain, completed using reference TRBV9 and TRBJ1-2, is DSGVTQTPKHLITATGQRVTLRCSPRSGDLSVYWYQQSLDQGLQFLIQYYNGEERAKGNILERFSAQQFPDLHSELNLSSLELGDSALYFCASSVGPENYGYTFGSGTRLTVV.

This clonotype was seen a few times. The chain links TRBV24-1 to TRBJ2-1, with 7 bases fitting TRBD2. This CDR3 has 17 residues. CDR1 is KGHDR and CDR2 is SFDVKD in the germline V gene. The V and J ends lost 3 bases and 4 bases, in that order; junction bases with no gene match: 11. The CDR3 reads CATSDPESGNPYNEQFF. As DNA, the CDR3 is TGTGCCACCAGTGATCCGGAGAGCGGGAATCCGTACAATGAGCAGTTCTTC.

Only a few counts were recorded for this clonotype. The chain employs TRBV5-5 and TRBJ1-1; tentative D call: TRBD1 (5 bases). V was pared by 2 bases and J by 6 bases, with 14 bases between. Germline V gene lookup returns CDR1 SGHKS and CDR2 YYEKEE (reference sequence). The CDR3 totals 14 residues. The CDR3 is CASSLLTQDAEAFF. The DNA for the CDR3 is TGTGCCAGCAGCTTACTAACACAGGACGCTGAAGCTTTCTTT. Variable domain in full (rest from reference TRBV5-5 and TRBJ1-1): DAGVTQSPTHLIKTRGQQVTLRCSPISGHKSVSWYQQVLGQGPQFIFQYYEKEERGRGNFPDRFSARQFPNYSSELNVNALLLGDSALYLCASSLLTQDAEAFFGQGTRLTVV.